Shown below are 17 T cell receptor beta chains from a single sample sequenced in a study of OX40 agonist ivuxolimab in advanced cancers. Library preparation was by the immunoSEQ multiplex PCR assay. TCRdb stores this immuneACCESS table with in-frame sequences only. Part of the clones is absent; in the studies checked, under half of the shortfall reflects unresolved V genes, and no reason is known for the rest. In all, the sample holds roughly 49,000 clones, and 81% of those were seen once. The leading ten clones occupy over 5% of the sample. The sample was CD4+ or CD8+ T cells sorted from blood, taken in a trial of the OX40 agonist ivuxolimab. Receptor source: an adult with an advanced solid tumor such as melanoma, head and neck, liver or kidney cancer.

This clone was detected a few times. The chain carries TRBV4-1 and TRBJ2-7; tentative D call: TRBD1 (5 bases). The germline V gene has CDR1 MGHRA and CDR2 YSYEKL. With 0 bases removed from V and 10 bases from J, the gap between germline ends came to 19 bases. This CDR3 region has 15 residues. CDR3 in amino acids: CASSQDAGLIFEQYV. The CDR3 DNA is TGCGCCAGCAGCCAAGACGCAGGGTTGATCTTCGAACAGTACGTC.

The rearrangement links TRBV7-9 to TRBJ1-1; D might be TRBD1 (5 bases). V was cut by 5 bases and J by 2 bases, with 12 bases left in between. Germline-derived CDR1 and CDR2 are SEHNR and FQNEAQ (reference sequence). CDR3 length: 14 residues. CDR3 loop: CASSPEGLNTEAFF. For the CDR3, the DNA is TGTGCCAGCAGCCCCGAGGGACTAAACACTGAAGCTTTCTTT.

The chain recombines TRBV21-1 with TRBJ1-3. TRBV21-1 is a pseudogene. This CDR3 contains 17 residues. The CDR3 sequence is CASSRSVATTARNTIYF. In DNA form, the CDR3 reads TGTGCCAGCAGCCGATCGGTAGCTACAACCGCACGAAACACCATATATTTT.

The rearrangement joins TRBV27 to TRBJ2-1; 11 bases line up with TRBD2. V was pared by 2 bases and J by 4 bases, with 7 bases of the junction left unmatched. Germline loops: CDR1 MNHEY, CDR2 SMNVEV (reference sequence). The CDR3 spans 17 residues. The chain's CDR3 is CASSLVPIAGGYNEQFF. In DNA, the CDR3 is TGTGCCAGCAGTTTAGTCCCAATAGCGGGGGGGTACAATGAGCAGTTCTTC.

The chain carries TRBV19 and TRBJ1-1; D may be TRBD1 (5 bases). There are 15 residues in the CDR3. Trimming cost V 5 bases and J 0 bases, with 13 bases left between them. Germline V gene lookup returns CDR1 LNHDA and CDR2 SQIVND (reference sequence). This chain's CDR3 is CASSLDSGVNTEAFF. The CDR3 nucleotides read TGTGCCAGTAGTCTCGACAGCGGAGTGAACACTGAAGCTTTCTTT.

V is TRBV4-1 and J is TRBJ1-5; 9 bases match TRBD1. CDR1 MGHRA and CDR2 YSYEKL come from the germline V gene. V dropped 3 bases and J dropped 4; count of bases not matched to a gene: 4. This CDR3 comprises 15 residues. The CDR3 DNA reads as TGCGCCAGCAGCCACGCCGGGACAGGGAATCAGCCCCAGCATTTT. This encodes CASSHAGTGNQPQHF.

V and J are TRBV15 and TRBJ2-1; D might be TRBD2 (7 bases). From germline, CDR1 is LNHNV and CDR2 YYDKDF (reference sequence). The CDR3 runs to 17 residues. Trimming took off 1 base at V and 6 bases at J, with 19 bases between the two ends. Written as DNA, the CDR3 is TGTGCCACCAGCAGAGCTTTTGGGGCAGGGGAGGGCAATGAGCAGTTCTTC. Its protein is CATSRAFGAGEGNEQFF.

J is TRBJ2-3 and V is TRBV7-9; D may be TRBD1 or TRBD2 (6 bases each). The germline gives CDR1 SEHNR, CDR2 FQNEAQ (reference sequence). The CDR3 extends over 15 amino acids. With 1 base removed from V and 6 bases from J, the gap between germline ends came to 14 bases. CDR3 DNA: TGTGCCAGCAGCTTAGGATGGAGGGGGGACGATACGCAGTATTTT. Protein sequence: CASSLGWRGDDTQYF.

This clone was counted many times. The sample contains more than one DNA sequence encoding this CDR3. The V and J genes are TRBV19 and TRBJ2-1; 13 bases align to TRBD2. Germline V gene data show CDR1 as LNHDA and CDR2 as SQIVND (reference sequence). The junction had 2 bases not matched to a gene; V was cut back by 5 bases and J by 10 bases. CDR3 length: 13 amino acids. The CDR3 DNA follows: TGTGCCAGTAGTCCGACTAGCGGGGGGGAGCAGTTCTTC. Translated: CASSPTSGGEQFF.

The chain employs TRBV14 and TRBJ2-3, with TRBD2 matching over 10 bases. Losses at the gene ends were 5 bases for V and 4 bases for J; bases not matched to a gene: 6. There are 15 residues in the CDR3. The germline V gene has CDR1 SGHDN and CDR2 FVKESK. In DNA form, the CDR3 reads TGTGCCAGCAGCTTGCTAGCGGGAGATGCAGATACGCAGTATTTT. Translation gives CASSLLAGDADTQYF.

Notes on this clone: Other nucleotide sequences from this sample produce the same CDR3. The J gene is TRBJ1-2, the V gene TRBV13; no firm D call. V gave up 5 bases and J gave up 2 bases, with 15 bases separating them. CDR1 PRHDT and CDR2 FYEKMQ come from the germline V gene (reference sequence). The CDR3 length is 15 residues. In DNA, the CDR3 is TGTGCCAGCAGCCAAAAATCGACTGTAAACTATGGCTACACCTTC. The encoded protein is CASSQKSTVNYGYTF.

The chain combines TRBV18 with TRBJ2-5; D ambiguous. V was clipped by 5 bases and J by 5 bases, with 18 bases between them. CDR1 KGHSH and CDR2 LQKENI come from the germline V gene. The CDR3 contains 15 residues. The CDR3 reads CASSSTFSVQETQYF. DNA for the CDR3: TGTGCCAGCTCATCTACTTTTTCGGTTCAGGAGACCCAGTACTTC. The complete variable domain, with remaining parts taken from reference TRBV18 and TRBJ2-5, reads NAGVMQNPRHLVRRRGQEARLRCSPMKGHSHVYWYRQLPEEGLKFMVYLQKENIIDESGMPKERFSAEFPKEGPSILRIQQVVRGDSAAYFCASSSTFSVQETQYFGPGTRLLVL.

J is TRBJ1-6 and V is TRBV7-6, with no clear D. Per germline, CDR1 SGHVS and CDR2 FNYEAQ. Between the trimmed V and J ends, which lost 0 bases and 7 bases, there was a span of 7 bases. This CDR3 comprises 14 residues. The CDR3 spells CASSLAGFNSPLHF. CDR3 DNA: TGTGCCAGCAGCTTAGCAGGGTTCAATTCACCCCTCCACTTT.

The V and J genes are TRBV4-1 and TRBJ2-7; D ambiguous. Trimming removed 1 base from V and 0 bases from J, with 10 bases in between. Per germline, CDR1 MGHRA and CDR2 YSYEKL. The CDR3 spans 15 residues. CDR3 coding DNA: TGCGCCAGCAGCCAAGGCCCAACCCCCTCCTACGAGCAGTACTTC. Encoded protein: CASSQGPTPSYEQYF.

V usage is TRBV9 and J usage is TRBJ2-1; 11 bases agree with TRBD1. There are 13 residues in the CDR3. The germline CDR1 and CDR2 sequences are SGDLS and YYNGEE. Trimming cost V 5 bases and J 9 bases; bases outside gene matches: 4. This chain's CDR3 is CASSGQGAAEQFF. The CDR3 DNA follows: TGTGCCAGCAGTGGACAGGGGGCGGCTGAGCAGTTCTTC.

The J gene is TRBJ2-1, the V gene TRBV6-5, with 10 bases aligning to TRBD2. V shed 8 bases and J 6 bases; nucleotides not matched to a gene: 7. Germline assignment: CDR1 MNHEY and CDR2 SVGAGI. The CDR3 is made up of 14 amino acids. CDR3 amino acids: CASGKLAGLNEQFF. DNA for the CDR3: TGTGCCAGCGGTAAACTAGCGGGGCTCAATGAGCAGTTCTTC.

This clone was recorded once. The chain carries TRBV7-2 and TRBJ2-7, with TRBD2 matching 11 bases. Trimming took 1 base from V and 5 from J; bases not matched to a gene: 16. Germline V gene lookup returns CDR1 SGHTA and CDR2 FQGNSA. CDR3 length: 19 amino acids. CDR3 sequence (DNA): TGTGCCAGCAGCTTAGGGGCAGGGATTAGCGGGAGGGCCTTGGACGAGCAGTACTTC. Its translation is CASSLGAGISGRALDEQYF.